This record looks at one T cell receptor (beta chain) sequence and its context. Its antigen is not identified. Germline values: CDR1 LGHDT, CDR2 YNNKEL (reference sequence). V lost 6 bases, J lost 2 bases, and 10 bases lay in between. CDR3 length equals 13 residues. Amplification of TCR beta CDR3 regions was performed using RNA transcripts as template. TCR CDR3 underwent first-round RT-PCR with the HTBI primer set. One entry per CDR3 protein results from TCRdb running MiXCR on the multiplex PCR reads. The sample has 300,000 to 400,000 distinct CDR3 sequences; around 14% are singletons. The entry originates in a study of T cells in Graves' hyperthyroidism and ophthalmopathy. Broader study findings: Stable hyperthyroidism was separated from ophthalmopathy by a model based on 13 V-J features.

The gene calls are TRBV3-1 and TRBJ1-2; D is undetermined. The sample consisted of blood. The clonotype originates from a woman aged 18-35 years with Graves' hyperthyroidism. The CDR3 DNA follows: TGTGCCAGCAGACCGGACGGCAACTATGGCTACACCTTC. Translating it yields CASRPDGNYGYTF.